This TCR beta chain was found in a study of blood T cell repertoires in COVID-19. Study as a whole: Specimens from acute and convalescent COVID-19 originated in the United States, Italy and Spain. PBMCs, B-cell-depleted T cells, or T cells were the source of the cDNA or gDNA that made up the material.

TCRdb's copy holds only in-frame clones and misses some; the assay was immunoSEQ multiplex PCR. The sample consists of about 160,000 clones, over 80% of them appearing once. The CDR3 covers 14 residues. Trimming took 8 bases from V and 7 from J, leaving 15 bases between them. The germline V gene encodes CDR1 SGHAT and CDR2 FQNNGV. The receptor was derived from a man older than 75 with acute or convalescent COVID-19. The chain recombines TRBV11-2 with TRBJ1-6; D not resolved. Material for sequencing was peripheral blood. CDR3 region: CASALALRNSPLHF. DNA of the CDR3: TGTGCCAGCGCCCTGGCCCTCAGAAATTCACCCCTCCACTTT.